This T cell receptor (beta chain) appears in the sequencing data of a study of vaccination effects on CD4 cells after COVID-19. Study-level points and caveats: The study, lacking early post-infection timepoints, had few convalescent patients.

With respect to this clone: As yet, its antigen is unknown.

Ahead of sequencing, the ViraFEST assay grew antigen-specific CD4+ T cells using viral peptide pools. Culturing for ten to eleven days preceded CD4+ T cell isolation. Each participant was administered two doses of either the BNT162b2 or the mRNA-1273 vaccine. The assay was immunoSEQ multiplex PCR, and TCRdb's table has in-frame clones only and misses some. The sample holds around 69,000 clones, about 74% seen once. This CDR3 spans 13 amino acids. Germline values: CDR1 MNHEY, CDR2 SVGAGI. Trimming cost V 6 bases and J 0 bases, with 5 bases left between them. The V gene is TRBV6-5, the J gene TRBJ1-4; D ambiguous. The receptor comes from a human donor who received a COVID-19 vaccine. Sequences were derived from CD4+ T cells from PBMCs cultured with HCoV-229E spike peptides, sampled after COVID-19 vaccination. The CDR3 bases are TGTGCCAGCAGACGGCCAACTAATGAAAAACTGTTTTTT. Translating gives CASRRPTNEKLFF.